This T cell receptor beta chain was captured in a study of T cell responses to AZD1222 COVID-19 vaccine. Study-level results: Two AZD1222 administrations were followed by greater Spike-specific TCR breadth and depth. There were vaccine-associated CD4 TCRs across spike, dominant at 160-218 and 743-854. Variant regions that are unmutated are reportedly the target of nearly half of spike-specific TCRs.

Comment on this clone: What it binds is unknown.

Sequenced by immunoSEQ multiplex PCR; TCRdb stores in-frame clones only, minus some. The data show 180,000 or so clones, approximately 90% seen once. This CDR3 is built from 16 residues. Looked up from germline, CDR1 is SGHRS and CDR2 is YFSETQ. V lost 0 bases to trimming and J lost 5 bases; unmatched junction nucleotides: 4. The sequence was collected from an adult who received the MenACWY meningococcal vaccine as a control. The rearrangement joins TRBV5-1 to TRBJ2-1, with TRBD2 matching over 11 bases. The source material was peripheral blood, sampled 28 days after the second dose of the MenACWY control vaccine. For the CDR3, the DNA is TGCGCCAGCAGCTTGGTAGCGGGAGGGTTTCACAATGAGCAGTTCTTC. It codes for CASSLVAGGFHNEQFF.